One sample yielded the 14 T cell receptor beta chains listed below, sequenced in a study of post-analysis software for immune sequencing data (dated by TCRdb to the mid-2010s). Libraries were constructed by PCR. Data came from an Illumina HiSeq 2500. Unique molecular identifiers were incorporated into TCR beta cDNA libraries to reduce PCR and sequencing biases. TCRdb handled the public reads itself, with Q25 trimming in fastp and clone calling in MiXCR, and kept productive beta chains. Every entry covers one CDR3 protein and lists the most common genes and DNA from its rows. For this sample there are some 800,000 distinct CDR3 sequences; 46% appear just once. The ten top clones hold roughly 4.9% of the sample. Beyond this particular receptor, the publication reports: Four or five TRBV segments, including TRBV5-6, TRBV5-1 and TRBV20-1, were significantly more frequent in patients than controls.

These receptors' targets are unknown. Sample: blood. The receptors originated from a girl aged 5-17 years with multiple sclerosis.

The chain carries TRBV13 and TRBJ2-7, with D possibly being TRBD2 (5 bases). This CDR3 is built from 14 residues. Germline V lookup: CDR1 PRHDT, CDR2 FYEKMQ (reference sequence). Trimming took off 5 bases at V and 2 bases at J, with 13 bases between the two ends. CDR3 region: CASSRRGFPYEQYF. The CDR3 DNA sequence: TGTGCCAGCAGCCGAAGAGGGTTTCCCTACGAGCAGTACTTC.

This clonotype was detected many times. V usage is TRBV11-2 and J usage is TRBJ2-7; no reliable D call. The CDR3 runs 13 residues. CDR1 and CDR2 from the germline V gene are SGHAT and FQNNGV. V was shortened by 3 bases and J by 7 bases, with 13 bases between the two germline ends. The CDR3 is CASSFPGLGEQYF. CDR3 sequence (DNA): TGTGCCAGCAGCTTCCCTGGGCTAGGTGAGCAGTACTTC.

This chain uses TRBV15 with TRBJ2-7, with 7 bases lining up with TRBD2. The CDR3 is made up of 15 amino acids. Germline V lookup: CDR1 LNHNV, CDR2 YYDKDF (reference sequence). The ends lost 0 bases at V and 1 base at J; junction bases unmatched: 3. CDR3 sequence reads: CATSRDTAGSYEQYF. Here the CDR3 DNA reads TGTGCCACCAGCAGAGATACAGCGGGGTCCTACGAGCAGTACTTC.

The chain has TRBV3-1 and TRBJ2-7, with TRBD2 matching over 10 bases. After removal of 9 bases from V and 2 bases from J, the junction contained 4 bases not matched to a gene. The CDR3 is 13 residues long. Germline V gene data show CDR1 as LGHDT and CDR2 as YNNKEL (reference sequence). The CDR3 DNA is TGTGCCAGTAAAGCGGGAGGGACCTACGAGCAGTACTTC. This sequence encodes CASKAGGTYEQYF.

As to this clonotype: An end of the junction differs from the germline gene, which may be a read error. The chain combines TRBV5-1 with TRBJ2-7; TRBD1 might be the D (5 bases). This CDR3 is built from 13 residues. CDR1 and CDR2 from the germline V gene are SGHRS and YFSETQ. The CDR3 nucleotides read TGCGCCAGCAGCCCCTGGGGCGTCCAGGAGCGGTACTTC. Translating gives CASSPWGVQERYF.

The rearrangement joins TRBV6-1 to TRBJ2-3, with 9 bases that match TRBD2. The length of the CDR3 is 15 residues. Germline loops: CDR1 MNHNS, CDR2 SASEGT. V lost 7 bases, J lost 2 bases, and 7 bases stayed unmatched. The CDR3 nucleotides read TGTGCCAGCAACCAAGCTAGCGGGGCCACAGATACGCAGTATTTT. This encodes CASNQASGATDTQYF.

The J gene is TRBJ2-7, the V gene TRBV29-1; no definite D call. The germline V gene has CDR1 SQVTM and CDR2 ANQGSEA. This CDR3 has 11 amino acids. Trimming left V 0 bases short and J 2 bases short, with 2 bases between. The CDR3, as DNA: TGCAGCGTTGAAGACACCTACGAGCAGTACTTC. Its translation: CSVEDTYEQYF.

V and J are TRBV4-2 and TRBJ1-6, with 9 bases that match TRBD1. The CDR3 is 17 amino acids. Germline V gives CDR1 LGHNA, CDR2 YNFKEQ. Unmatched junction bases numbered 9, after V lost 0 bases and J lost 9 bases. The CDR3 sequence is CASSQDLGQGRASPLHF. In nucleotides, the CDR3 is TGTGCCAGCAGCCAAGATCTAGGACAGGGGCGTGCTTCACCCCTCCACTTT.

This chain uses TRBV9 with TRBJ2-4; tentative D call: TRBD1 (6 bases). The better agreement between TRBJ2-7 and the DNA end casts doubt on the J call. This CDR3 is 15 amino acids long. Germline V gene lookup returns CDR1 SGDLS and CDR2 YYNGEE. The CDR3 bases are TGTGCCAGCAGCGTAGGGGTTCTGGGACACGCCGAGCAGTACTTC. It encodes CASSVGVLGHAEQYF.

The rearrangement joins TRBV29-1 to TRBJ2-1; 10 positions match TRBD1. Trimming cost V 4 bases and J 8 bases; bases outside gene matches: 5. In germline, CDR1 is SQVTM, CDR2 ANQGSEA. The CDR3 is made up of 13 amino acids. The CDR3 DNA reads TGCAGCGTTGGGGGGACAGGGGTCGATGAGCAGTTCTTC. Translating it yields CSVGGTGVDEQFF.

The V gene is TRBV27, the J gene TRBJ2-7, with 7 positions matching TRBD2. Trimming took 5 bases from V and 4 from J; bases not matched to a gene: 11. CDR1 MNHEY and CDR2 SMNVEV come from the germline V gene (reference sequence). The CDR3 runs 15 residues. CDR3 protein: CASSPRVIAGYEQYF. CDR3 bases: TGTGCCAGCAGTCCCCGGGTGATAGCGGGTTACGAGCAGTACTTC.

The chain links TRBV7-2 to TRBJ2-7; a possible D gene is TRBD2 (6 bases). This CDR3 is built from 16 residues. Germline loops: CDR1 SGHTA, CDR2 FQGNSA. Trimming left V 3 bases short and J 1 base short, with 16 bases between. The CDR3 protein is CASSFGVAALSYEQYF. The CDR3 coding sequence is TGTGCCAGCAGCTTCGGAGTAGCGGCCTTGTCCTACGAGCAGTACTTC.

This chain uses TRBV7-3 with TRBJ2-3, with D possibly matching TRBD2 (5 bases). V gave up 9 bases and J gave up 0 bases, with 13 bases separating them. CDR1 and CDR2 from the germline V gene are SGHTA and FQGTGA. The CDR3 has 14 residues. The CDR3 sequence is CARSLADSTDTQYF. CDR3 nucleotide sequence: TGTGCCAGGAGCCTAGCAGATAGCACAGATACGCAGTATTTT.

V and J are TRBV7-2 and TRBJ2-7; 7 positions agree with TRBD1. This CDR3 has 16 residues. Germline V gene sequence: CDR1 SGHTA, CDR2 FQGNSA. With 5 bases clipped from V and 10 bases from J, the junction kept 20 bases outside the gene matches. For the CDR3, the DNA is TGTGCCAGCAGCCTCATTCTGACAGGGCCCGATGGGGCCCAGTACTTC. This gives the protein CASSLILTGPDGAQYF. Full variable domain (remainder filled in from reference TRBV7-2 and TRBJ2-7): GAGVSQSPSNKVTEKGKDVELRCDPISGHTALYWYRQSLGQGLEFLIYFQGNSAPDKSGLPSDRFSAERTGGSVSTLTIQRTQQEDSAVYLCASSLILTGPDGAQYFGPGTRLTVT.